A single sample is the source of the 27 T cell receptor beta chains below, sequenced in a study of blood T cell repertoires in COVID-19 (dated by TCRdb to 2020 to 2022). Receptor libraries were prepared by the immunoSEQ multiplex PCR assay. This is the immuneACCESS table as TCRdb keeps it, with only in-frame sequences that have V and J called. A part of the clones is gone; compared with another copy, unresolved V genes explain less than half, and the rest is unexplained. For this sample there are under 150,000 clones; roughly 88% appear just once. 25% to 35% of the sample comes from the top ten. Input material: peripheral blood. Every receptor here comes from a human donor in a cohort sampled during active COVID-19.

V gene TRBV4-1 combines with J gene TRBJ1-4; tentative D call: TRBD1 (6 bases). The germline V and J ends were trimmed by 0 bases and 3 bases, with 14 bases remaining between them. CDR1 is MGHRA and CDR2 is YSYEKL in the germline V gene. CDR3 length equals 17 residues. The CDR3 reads CASSQERGAGANEKLFF. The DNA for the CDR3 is TGCGCCAGCAGCCAAGAACGGGGGGCAGGGGCTAATGAAAAACTGTTTTTT.

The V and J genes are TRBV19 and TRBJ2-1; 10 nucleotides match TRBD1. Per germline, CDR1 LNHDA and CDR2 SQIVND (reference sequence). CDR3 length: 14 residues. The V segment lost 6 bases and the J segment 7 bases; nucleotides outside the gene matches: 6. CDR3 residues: CASSDRGRGNEQFF. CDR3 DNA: TGTGCCAGTAGCGACAGGGGGCGAGGGAATGAGCAGTTCTTC.

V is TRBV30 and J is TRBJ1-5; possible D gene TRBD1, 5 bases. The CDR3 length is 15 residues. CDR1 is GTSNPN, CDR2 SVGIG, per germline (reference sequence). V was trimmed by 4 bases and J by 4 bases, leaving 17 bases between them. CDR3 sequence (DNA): TGTGCCTGGACCCAAGACAGCGGGGCGAATCAGCCCCAGCATTTT. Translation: CAWTQDSGANQPQHF.

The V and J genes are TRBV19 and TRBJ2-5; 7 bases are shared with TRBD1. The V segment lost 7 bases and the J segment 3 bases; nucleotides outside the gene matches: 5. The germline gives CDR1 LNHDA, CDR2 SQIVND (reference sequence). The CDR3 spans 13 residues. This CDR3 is CASTSDREETQYF. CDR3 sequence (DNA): TGTGCCAGTACCTCTGACAGGGAAGAGACCCAGTACTTC.

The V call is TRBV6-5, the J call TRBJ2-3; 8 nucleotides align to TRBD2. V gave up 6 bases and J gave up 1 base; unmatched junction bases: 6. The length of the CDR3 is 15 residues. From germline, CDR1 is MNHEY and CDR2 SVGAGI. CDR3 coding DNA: TGTGCCAGCAGCACCGGACTAGCCCGCACAGATACGCAGTATTTT. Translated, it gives CASSTGLARTDTQYF.

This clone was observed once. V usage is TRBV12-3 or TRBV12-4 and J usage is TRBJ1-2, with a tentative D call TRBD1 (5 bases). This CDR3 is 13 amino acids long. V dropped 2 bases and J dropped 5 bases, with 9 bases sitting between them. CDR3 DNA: TGTGCCAGCAGTTTATGGGGGGAATATGGCTACACCTTC. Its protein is CASSLWGEYGYTF.

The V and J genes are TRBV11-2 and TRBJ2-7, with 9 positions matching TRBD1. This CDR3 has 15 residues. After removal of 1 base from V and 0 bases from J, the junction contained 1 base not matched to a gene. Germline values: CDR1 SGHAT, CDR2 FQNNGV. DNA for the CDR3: TGTGCCAGCAGCTTAGGGGGACAGGGCTCCTACGAGCAGTACTTC. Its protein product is CASSLGGQGSYEQYF. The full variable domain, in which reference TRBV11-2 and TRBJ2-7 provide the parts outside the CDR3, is EAGVAQSPRYKIIEKRQSVAFWCNPISGHATLYWYQQILGQGPKLLIQFQNNGVVDDSQLPKDRFSAERLKGVDSTLKIQPAKLEDSAVYLCASSLGGQGSYEQYFGPGTRLTVT.

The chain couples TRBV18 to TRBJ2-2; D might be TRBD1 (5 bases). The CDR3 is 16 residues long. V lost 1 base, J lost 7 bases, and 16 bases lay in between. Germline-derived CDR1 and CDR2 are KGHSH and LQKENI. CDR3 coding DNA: TGTGCCAGCTCACCACGGGGCCCGATCCAGGGCGGGGAGCTGTTTTTT. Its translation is CASSPRGPIQGGELFF.

This CDR3 is CASSRRGTGVYNEQFF. DNA of the CDR3: TGTGCCAGTAGCCGACGGGGGACAGGGGTTTACAATGAGCAGTTCTTC. J is TRBJ2-1 and V is TRBV19; 10 bases agree with TRBD1. The CDR3 has 16 amino acids. V lost 6 bases to trimming and J lost 4 bases; unmatched junction nucleotides: 9. Germline V gene lookup returns CDR1 LNHDA and CDR2 SQIVND (reference sequence).

The CDR3 sequence: CASSLGLRQGGQPQHF. For the CDR3, the DNA is TGTGCCAGCAGCTTAGGGTTGAGGCAGGGTGGACAGCCCCAGCATTTT. V gene TRBV13 combines with J gene TRBJ1-5, with D possibly being TRBD1 (5 bases). The V gene lost 0 bases and the J gene lost 7 bases, with 16 bases spanning the gap. The V gene's germline CDR1 is PRHDT and CDR2 FYEKMQ (reference sequence). This CDR3 contains 16 residues.

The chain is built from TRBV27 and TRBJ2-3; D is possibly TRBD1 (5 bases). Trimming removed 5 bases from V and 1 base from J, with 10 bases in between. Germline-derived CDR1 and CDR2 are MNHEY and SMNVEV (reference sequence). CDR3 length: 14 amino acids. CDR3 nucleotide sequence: TGTGCCAGCAGTAGGGGATCCGGCACAGATACGCAGTATTTT. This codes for CASSRGSGTDTQYF.

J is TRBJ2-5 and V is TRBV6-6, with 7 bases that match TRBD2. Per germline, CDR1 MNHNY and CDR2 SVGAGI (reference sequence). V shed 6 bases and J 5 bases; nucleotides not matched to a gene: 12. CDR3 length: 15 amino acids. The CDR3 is CASRSLREGRETQYF. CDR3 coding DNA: TGTGCCAGCAGGAGTCTCAGGGAGGGGAGGGAGACCCAGTACTTC.

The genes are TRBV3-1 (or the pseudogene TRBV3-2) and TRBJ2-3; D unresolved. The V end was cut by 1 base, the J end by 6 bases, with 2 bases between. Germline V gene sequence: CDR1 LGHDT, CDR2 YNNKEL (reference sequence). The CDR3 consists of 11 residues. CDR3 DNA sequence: TGTGCCAGCAGCCAAGCGGATACGCAGTATTTT. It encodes CASSQADTQYF.

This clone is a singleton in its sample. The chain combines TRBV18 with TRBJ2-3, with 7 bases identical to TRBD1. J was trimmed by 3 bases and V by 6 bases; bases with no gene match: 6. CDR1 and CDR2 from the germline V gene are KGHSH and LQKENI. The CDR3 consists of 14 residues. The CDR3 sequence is CASSQGVLTDTQYF. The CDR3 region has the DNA TGTGCCAGCTCTCAGGGGGTGTTGACAGATACGCAGTATTTT.

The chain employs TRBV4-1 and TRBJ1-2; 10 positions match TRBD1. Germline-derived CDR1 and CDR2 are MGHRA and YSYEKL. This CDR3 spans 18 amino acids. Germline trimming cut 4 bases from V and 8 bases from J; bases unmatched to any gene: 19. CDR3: CASSLRFGTGASHLGYTF. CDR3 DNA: TGCGCCAGCAGCCTAAGATTTGGGACAGGGGCGTCCCATTTGGGCTACACCTTC.

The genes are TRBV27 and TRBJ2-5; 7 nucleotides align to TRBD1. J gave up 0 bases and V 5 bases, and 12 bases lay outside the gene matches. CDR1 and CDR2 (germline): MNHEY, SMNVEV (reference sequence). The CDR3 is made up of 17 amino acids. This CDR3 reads CASSPHPTGAYQETQYF. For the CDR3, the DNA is TGTGCCAGCAGTCCCCACCCTACAGGGGCCTACCAAGAGACCCAGTACTTC.

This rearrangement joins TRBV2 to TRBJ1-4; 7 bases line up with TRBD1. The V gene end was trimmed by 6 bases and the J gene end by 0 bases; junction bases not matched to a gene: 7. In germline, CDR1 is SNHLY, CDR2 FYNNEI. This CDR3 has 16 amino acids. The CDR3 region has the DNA TGTGCCAGCAGAACAGGGGCCAGCGCAACTAATGAAAAACTGTTTTTT. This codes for CASRTGASATNEKLFF.

The CDR3 spells CASSRDRDYEQYF. In DNA, the CDR3 is TGTGCCAGTAGCCGGGACAGGGACTACGAGCAGTACTTC. The chain joins TRBV27 to TRBJ2-7, with TRBD1 matching 9 bases. The germline V gene encodes CDR1 MNHEY and CDR2 SMNVEV (reference sequence). This CDR3 has 13 amino acids. With V trimmed by 9 bases and J by 3 bases, 6 bases remained unmatched.

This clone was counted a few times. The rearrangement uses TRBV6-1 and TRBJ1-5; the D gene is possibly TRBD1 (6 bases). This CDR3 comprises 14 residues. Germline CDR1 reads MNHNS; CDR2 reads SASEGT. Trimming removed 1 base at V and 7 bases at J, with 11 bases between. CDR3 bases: TGTGCCAGCAGTGAAGGGGGGCCGAGGCAGCCCCAGCATTTT. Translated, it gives CASSEGGPRQPQHF.

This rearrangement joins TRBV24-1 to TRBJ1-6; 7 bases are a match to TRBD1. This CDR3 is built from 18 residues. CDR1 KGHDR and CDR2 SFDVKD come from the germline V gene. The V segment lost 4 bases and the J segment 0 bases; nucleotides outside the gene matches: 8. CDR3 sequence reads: CATSDLGQSSSYNSPLHF. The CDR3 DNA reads TGTGCCACCAGTGACCTGGGACAGTCGAGCTCCTATAATTCACCCCTCCACTTT.

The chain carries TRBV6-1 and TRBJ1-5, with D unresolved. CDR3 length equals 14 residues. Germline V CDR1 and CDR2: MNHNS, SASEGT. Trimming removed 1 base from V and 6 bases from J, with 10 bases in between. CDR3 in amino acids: CASSEGRRLQPQHF. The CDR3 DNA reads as TGTGCCAGCAGTGAAGGGAGGCGGCTTCAGCCCCAGCATTTT.

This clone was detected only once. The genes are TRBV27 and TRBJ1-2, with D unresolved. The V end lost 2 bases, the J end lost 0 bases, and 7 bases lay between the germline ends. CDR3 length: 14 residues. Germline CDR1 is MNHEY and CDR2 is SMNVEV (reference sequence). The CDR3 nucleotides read TGTGCCAGCAGTTTACGGTACTCTAACTATGGCTACACCTTC. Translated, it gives CASSLRYSNYGYTF.

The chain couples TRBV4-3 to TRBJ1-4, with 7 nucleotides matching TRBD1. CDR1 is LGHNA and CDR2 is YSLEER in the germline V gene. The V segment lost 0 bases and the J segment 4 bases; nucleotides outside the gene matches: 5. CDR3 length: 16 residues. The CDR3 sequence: CASSQDSGQLNEKLFF. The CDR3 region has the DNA TGCGCCAGCAGCCAAGATTCGGGACAGCTTAATGAAAAACTGTTTTTT.

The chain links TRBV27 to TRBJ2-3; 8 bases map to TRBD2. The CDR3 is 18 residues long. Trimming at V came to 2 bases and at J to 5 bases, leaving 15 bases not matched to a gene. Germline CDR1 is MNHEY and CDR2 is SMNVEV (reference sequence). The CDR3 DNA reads TGTGCCAGCAGTTTAATGCCGGTGGGAGCGGGGGTTTTAGATACGCAGTATTTT. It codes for CASSLMPVGAGVLDTQYF.

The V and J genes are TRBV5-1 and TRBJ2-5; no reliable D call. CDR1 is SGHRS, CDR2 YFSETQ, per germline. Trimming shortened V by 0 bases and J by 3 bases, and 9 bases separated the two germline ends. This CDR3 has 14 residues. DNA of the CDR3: TGCGCCAGCAGCTTGGACACCTCAGAAGAGACCCAGTACTTC. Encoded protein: CASSLDTSEETQYF.

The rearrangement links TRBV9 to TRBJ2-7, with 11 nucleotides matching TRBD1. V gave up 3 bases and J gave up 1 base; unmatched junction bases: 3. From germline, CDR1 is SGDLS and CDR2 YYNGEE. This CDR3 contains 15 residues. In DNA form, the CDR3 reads TGTGCCAGCAGCGCGGGACAGGGGGTTTCCTACGAGCAGTACTTC. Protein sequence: CASSAGQGVSYEQYF.

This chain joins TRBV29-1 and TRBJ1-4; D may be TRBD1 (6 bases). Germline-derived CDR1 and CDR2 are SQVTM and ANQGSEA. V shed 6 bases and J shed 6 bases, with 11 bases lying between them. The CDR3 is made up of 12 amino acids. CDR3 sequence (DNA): TGCAGCGTCCGGGACACCCATGAAAAACTGTTTTTT. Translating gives CSVRDTHEKLFF. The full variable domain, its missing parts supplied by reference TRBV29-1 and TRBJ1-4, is SAVISQKPSRDICQRGTSLTIQCQVDSQVTMMFWYRQQPGQSLTLIATANQGSEATYESGFVIDKFPISRPNLTFSTLTVSNMSPEDSSIYLCSVRDTHEKLFFGSGTQLSVL.